This TCR beta chain was profiled in a study of identifying expanded T cells in peripheral blood. Some clones are missing from TCRdb's copy, which holds only in-frame ones; the method was immunoSEQ multiplex PCR. The data show more than 80,000 clones, with approximately 88% seen just once and roughly 4% held by the top ten. Healthy donors had no documented immune events, such as infections, while sampled. Study-level results: Variance in clone template counts between approximately two-week samples significantly increased with total template count across all healthy donors. Technical replicates showed roughly 1.2 changed clones; approximately 2 weeks about 16.4; four weeks 19.

In the case of this clone: Its antigen remains unidentified.

The material sequenced was blood. This sequence originates from a person aged 18 to 70 in good health.

The CDR3 loop is CASSLGQNSYNEQFF. CDR3 in DNA: TGTGCCAGCAGCTTAGGTCAGAACTCCTACAATGAGCAGTTCTTC. This chain joins TRBV11-2 and TRBJ2-1; D gene unclear. The germline V and J ends were trimmed by 1 base and 0 bases, with 7 bases remaining between them. The CDR3 totals 15 residues. Germline CDR1 SGHAT, CDR2 FQNNGV.